The rows below give T cell receptor beta chains drawn from one sample of a study of shared clonotypes between healthy human individuals. The repertoire was sequenced with immunoSEQ multiplex PCR; TCRdb's copy has only in-frame clones and lacks some. Here the sample spans some 480,000 clones, about 80% being singletons. Sequencing input: PBMCs. The source is a woman in her thirties or forties in good health. Some clones in this sample may be carry-over from other donors' samples. Each CDR3 is given with its conserved first and last residue. A D gene is named only where the DNA matches it firmly. Size is stated for part of the rows, as once, few or many counts, or as a class when the clone is expanded.

d_call	clone_size	v_call	j_call	cdr3_aa	cdr3_nt
-	-	TRBV9	TRBJ2-1	CASSPTVSSYNEQFF	TGTGCCAGCAGCCCTACGGTCAGCAGCTACAATGAGCAGTTCTTC
TRBD2	-	TRBV6-5	TRBJ2-7	CASRGAGLAEYEQYF	TGTGCCAGCAGGGGGGCGGGACTAGCGGAGTACGAGCAGTACTTC
-	-	TRBV5-1	TRBJ1-2	CASSLAGVPEGGYTF	TGCGCCAGCAGCTTGGCAGGGGTCCCTGAGGGCGGCTACACCTTC
-	-	TRBV5-5	TRBJ1-4	CASSLGTVNEKLFF	TGTGCCAGCAGCTTGGGGACAGTTAATGAAAAACTGTTTTTT
-	-	TRBV29-1	TRBJ2-1	CSVAGARSSYNEQFF	TGCAGCGTTGCAGGGGCGCGAAGCTCCTACAATGAGCAGTTCTTC
TRBD1	-	TRBV29-1	TRBJ2-1	CSARDSSYNEQFF	TGCAGCGCCCGGGACAGCTCCTACAATGAGCAGTTCTTC
-	few	TRBV5-1	TRBJ2-1	CASSRALGGNEQFF	TGCGCCAGCAGTCGAGCCCTAGGGGGCAATGAGCAGTTCTTC
-	many	TRBV28	TRBJ2-2	CASRGPGEAGELFF	TGTGCCAGCAGGGGACCCGGCGAGGCCGGGGAGCTGTTTTTT
-	few	TRBV2	TRBJ1-1	CASSLQVNTEAFF	TGTGCCAGCAGTTTACAGGTGAACACTGAAGCTTTCTTT
-	-	TRBV5-1	TRBJ2-2	CASSLVRYTGELFF	TGCGCCAGCAGCTTGGTTAGGTACACCGGGGAGCTGTTTTTT
-	-	TRBV2	TRBJ1-5	CASSPYSNQPQHF	TGTGCCAGCAGTCCCTATAGCAATCAGCCCCAGCATTTT
TRBD2	-	TRBV7-3	TRBJ2-5	CASSRLAGGGETQYF	TGTGCCAGCAGCAGACTAGCGGGAGGTGGGGAGACCCAGTACTTC
-	-	TRBV9	TRBJ2-1	CASSVGVQAREQFF	TGTGCCAGCAGCGTAGGGGTCCAGGCCCGGGAGCAGTTCTTC
TRBD1	-	TRBV9	TRBJ2-7	CASSVGHADRAGEQYF	TGTGCCAGCAGCGTAGGGCACGCGGACAGGGCAGGTGAGCAGTACTTC
TRBD1	-	TRBV10-2	TRBJ2-2	CASRGQGENTGELFF	TGCGCCAGCAGGGGACAGGGGGAGAACACCGGGGAGCTGTTTTTT
TRBD2	-	TRBV30	TRBJ2-5	CAWSAQGSGRGETQYF	TGTGCCTGGAGTGCGCAGGGGAGCGGGAGAGGGGAGACCCAGTACTTC
-	-	TRBV5-4	TRBJ2-3	CASSEDSYTDTQYF	TGTGCCAGCAGCGAGGACAGTTACACAGATACGCAGTATTTT